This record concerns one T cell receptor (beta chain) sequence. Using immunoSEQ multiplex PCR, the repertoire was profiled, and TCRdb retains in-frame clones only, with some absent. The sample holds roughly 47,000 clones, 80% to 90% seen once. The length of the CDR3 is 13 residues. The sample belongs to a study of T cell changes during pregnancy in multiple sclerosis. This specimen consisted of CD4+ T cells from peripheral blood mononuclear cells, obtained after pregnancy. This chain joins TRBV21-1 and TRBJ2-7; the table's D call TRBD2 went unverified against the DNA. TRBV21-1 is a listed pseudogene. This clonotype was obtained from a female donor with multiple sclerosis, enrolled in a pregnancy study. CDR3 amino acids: CASRPAGVSEQYF. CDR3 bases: TGTGCCAGCCGTCCGGCGGGAGTAAGCGAGCAGTACTTC.